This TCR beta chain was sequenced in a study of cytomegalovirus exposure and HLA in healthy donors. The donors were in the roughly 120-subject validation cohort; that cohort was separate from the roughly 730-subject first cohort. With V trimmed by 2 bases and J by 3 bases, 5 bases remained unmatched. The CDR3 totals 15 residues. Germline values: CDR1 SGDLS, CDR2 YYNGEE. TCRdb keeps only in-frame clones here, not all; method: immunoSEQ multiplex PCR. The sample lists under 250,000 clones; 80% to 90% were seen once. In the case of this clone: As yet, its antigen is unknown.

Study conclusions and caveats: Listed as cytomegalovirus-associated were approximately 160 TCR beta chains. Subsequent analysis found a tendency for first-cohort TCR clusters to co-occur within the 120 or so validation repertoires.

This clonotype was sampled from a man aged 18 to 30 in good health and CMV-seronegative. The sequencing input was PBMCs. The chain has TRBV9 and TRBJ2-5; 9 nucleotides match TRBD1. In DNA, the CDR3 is TGTGCCAGCAGCGTCTCTGGGACAGGGAAAGAGACCCAGTACTTC. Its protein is CASSVSGTGKETQYF.